Presented here are 5 T cell receptor beta chains from one specimen sequenced in a study of cytomegalovirus exposure and HLA in healthy donors. It was with 60 Vbeta and 13 Jbeta primers that the PCR ran. Here immunoSEQ multiplex PCR was the method, and the copy in TCRdb shows in-frame clones only, minus some. In the table there are roughly 190,000 clones, around 87% of which are singletons. Sequenced input: PBMCs. These receptors were collected from a young woman in good health and CMV-seronegative.

This clone was counted only a few times. This chain links TRBV5-5 with TRBJ2-2, with D tentatively TRBD1 (5 bases). CDR3 length equals 16 residues. Germline CDR1 is SGHKS and CDR2 is YYEKEE (reference sequence). The ends were cut back, 2 bases at V and 2 bases at J, with 13 bases in the middle. CDR3 in amino acids: CASSFLETVNTGELFF. The CDR3, as DNA: TGTGCCAGCAGCTTCTTAGAGACAGTAAACACCGGGGAGCTGTTTTTT.

The chain is built from TRBV30 and TRBJ2-5; tentative D call: TRBD1 (5 bases). This CDR3 contains 14 residues. Germline V gene data show CDR1 as GTSNPN and CDR2 as SVGIG (reference sequence). The V and J ends lost 0 bases and 2 bases respectively, with 10 bases between them. CDR3 residues: CAWSVRRQQETQYF. The CDR3 bases are TGTGCCTGGAGTGTACGGAGACAGCAAGAGACCCAGTACTTC.

This chain links TRBV5-4 with TRBJ1-2, with 8 positions matching TRBD1. Germline values: CDR1 SGHNT, CDR2 YYREEE (reference sequence). Trimming at V came to 4 bases and at J to 7 bases, leaving 6 bases not matched to a gene. The CDR3 contains 13 residues. CDR3 DNA sequence: TGTGCCAGCAGCATGGACAGGGTTGGTGGCTACACCTTC. Protein product: CASSMDRVGGYTF. The entire variable domain, with the rest obtained from reference TRBV5-4 and TRBJ1-2, is as follows: ETGVTQSPTHLIKTRGQQVTLRCSSQSGHNTVSWYQQALGQGPQFIFQYYREEENGRGNFPPRFSGLQFPNYSSELNVNALELDDSALYLCASSMDRVGGYTFGSGTRLTVV.

This clone was observed a handful of times. The chain recombines TRBV4-1 with TRBJ2-1, with a possible D match to TRBD1 (5 bases). V lost 5 bases, J lost 4 bases, and 9 bases lay in between. Germline V CDR1 and CDR2: MGHRA, YSYEKL. The CDR3 is 13 amino acids. The CDR3 region has the DNA TGCGCCAGCAGCGGGCAGGGATACAATGAGCAGTTCTTC. Translated: CASSGQGYNEQFF.

The rearrangement uses TRBV30 and TRBJ1-3; D gene ambiguous. The germline CDR1 and CDR2 sequences are GTSNPN and SVGIG (reference sequence). The CDR3 sequence is 15 residues long. V was trimmed by 4 bases and J by 0 bases, leaving 13 bases between them. The CDR3 here is CAWILGGGSGNTIYF. DNA for the CDR3: TGTGCCTGGATTTTGGGTGGCGGCTCTGGAAACACCATATATTTT.